Listed below are T cell receptor beta chains from one sample, sequenced in a study of shared clonotypes between healthy human individuals. Data came from immunoSEQ multiplex PCR; TCRdb stores just in-frame clones and leaves some out. The table shows more than 2 million clones, with approximately 92% occurring only once. Sequenced input: naive CD8+ T cells from PBMCs. These receptors originate from a man in his late teens or twenties in good health. Some clones in this sample may be carry-over from other donors' samples. Both conserved end residues are part of each CDR3. D genes are given only for firm matches. A clone size is listed for some rows: how often the clone was seen (once, few, many), or a class if it is expanded.

clone size,D gene,V gene,J gene,CDR3 protein,CDR3 DNA
-,-,TRBV7-2,TRBJ1-1,CASSLVGRGLSITEAFF,TGTGCCAGCAGCTTAGTAGGGCGGGGTCTGTCGATCACTGAAGCTTTCTTT
-,-,TRBV30,TRBJ2-3,CAWSVPYSEGTDTQYF,TGTGCCTGGAGTGTACCATACAGCGAGGGGACAGATACGCAGTATTTT
-,-,TRBV5-1,TRBJ2-7,CASSSGAGRFEQYF,TGCGCCAGCAGTTCCGGGGCAGGGCGCTTCGAGCAGTACTTC
-,TRBD2,TRBV28,TRBJ2-7,CASTLVGLGASEQYF,TGTGCCAGCACCTTAGTGGGACTAGGGGCATCCGAGCAGTACTTC
-,-,TRBV4-3,TRBJ2-1,CASSQVIRNEQFF,TGCGCCAGCAGCCAAGTTATACGGAATGAGCAGTTCTTC
-,-,TRBV28,TRBJ2-3,CASSYEGGTQYF,TGTGCCAGCAGTTATGAGGGAGGTACGCAGTATTTT
-,-,TRBV5-5,TRBJ2-1,CASSPLGRYSYNEQFF,TGTGCCAGCAGCCCCCTGGGGAGATACTCCTACAATGAGCAGTTCTTC
once,TRBD2,TRBV11-2,TRBJ2-7,CASSLLGGSYEQYF,TGTGCCAGCAGCTTACTGGGCGGGAGTTACGAGCAGTACTTC
-,-,TRBV9,TRBJ2-1,CASNLQSYYNEQFF,TGTGCCAGCAACCTACAGTCCTACTACAATGAGCAGTTCTTC
-,-,TRBV7-9,TRBJ1-5,CASSLGTISNQPQHF,TGTGCCAGCAGCTTAGGGACAATTAGCAATCAGCCCCAGCATTTT
-,TRBD1,TRBV7-9,TRBJ1-5,CASSPPQVYGTGDQPQHF,TGTGCCAGCAGCCCCCCGCAGGTTTATGGGACAGGGGATCAGCCCCAGCATTTT
few,-,TRBV27,TRBJ1-1,CASILGGTEAFF,TGTGCCAGCATTCTTGGGGGCACTGAAGCTTTCTTT
-,-,TRBV29-1,TRBJ2-7,CSVEGAGYEQYF,TGCAGCGTTGAAGGCGCGGGCTACGAGCAGTACTTC
-,-,TRBV15,TRBJ1-1,CATSGVNVPEAFF,TGTGCCACCAGCGGGGTTAACGTCCCTGAAGCTTTCTTT
few,TRBD1,TRBV4-3,TRBJ2-7,CASSHTATGYYEQYF,TGCGCCAGCAGCCATACCGCGACAGGGTACTACGAGCAGTACTTC
-,-,TRBV28,TRBJ2-7,CASSYYEQYF,TGTGCCAGCAGTTATTACGAGCAGTACTTC
-,-,TRBV5-6,TRBJ2-7,CASSSYAEQYF,TGTGCCAGCAGTTCGTATGCCGAGCAGTACTTC
-,TRBD1,TRBV19,TRBJ2-1,CASTTSAGGPYNEQFF,TGTGCCAGTACTACAAGTGCAGGGGGCCCTTACAATGAGCAGTTCTTC
-,-,TRBV9,TRBJ2-7,CASSLSGLGSEQYF,TGTGCCAGCAGCTTAAGCGGGCTAGGAAGCGAGCAGTACTTC
-,-,TRBV28,TRBJ2-7,CASSLVPGNSYEQYF,TGTGCCAGCAGTTTAGTGCCAGGGAACTCCTACGAGCAGTACTTC
-,-,TRBV28,TRBJ1-3,CASSRTLPTQEGRRNTIYF,TGTGCCAGCAGTCGTACACTACCGACCCAGGAAGGGAGGAGAAACACCATATATTTT
-,-,TRBV4-1,TRBJ2-7,CASNQAPGSSYEQYF,TGCGCCAGCAATCAGGCCCCCGGGAGCTCCTACGAGCAGTACTTC
-,-,TRBV28,TRBJ2-3,CASSQVTIGTDTQYF,TGTGCAAGCTCGCAGGTAACCATAGGCACAGATACGCAGTATTTT
-,TRBD2,TRBV9,TRBJ2-3,CASSAGLLSRGTDTQYF,TGTGCCAGCAGCGCGGGACTACTGTCGAGGGGCACAGATACGCAGTATTTT
-,TRBD2,TRBV7-9,TRBJ2-5,CASSLAVSQETQYF,TGTGCCAGCAGCCTAGCGGTTTCTCAAGAGACCCAGTACTTC
-,-,TRBV27,TRBJ2-1,CASSLTGPPYNEQFF,TGTGCCAGCAGTTTAACGGGACCCCCGTACAATGAGCAGTTCTTC
-,-,TRBV15,TRBJ2-2,CATSRDWGEGVRYTGELFF,TGTGCCACCAGCAGAGATTGGGGTGAGGGAGTACGCTACACCGGGGAGCTGTTTTTT
-,-,TRBV7-3,TRBJ1-1,CASSASMGLIGSEAFF,TGTGCCAGCAGCGCGTCTATGGGGTTAATCGGTTCCGAAGCTTTCTTT
-,-,TRBV6-5,TRBJ1-4,CASSYGVGGLNEKLFF,TGTGCCAGCAGTTACGGCGTCGGCGGGCTTAATGAAAAACTGTTTTTT
-,TRBD2,TRBV7-6,TRBJ2-1,CASSSRDYLYEQFF,TGTGCCAGCAGCAGCCGGGACTACCTCTATGAGCAGTTCTTC
-,-,TRBV7-3,TRBJ2-1,CASSPSVRPQFYNEQFF,TGTGCCAGCAGCCCGTCGGTGAGACCTCAGTTCTACAATGAGCAGTTCTTC
-,-,TRBV9,TRBJ2-4,CASSVDVGSRGDIQYF,TGTGCCAGCAGCGTAGATGTAGGGTCTCGTGGGGACATTCAGTACTTC
-,-,TRBV7-3,TRBJ1-1,CASSPLGGGNTEAFF,TGTGCCAGCAGCCCTCTAGGCGGGGGGAACACTGAAGCTTTCTTT
-,-,TRBV28,TRBJ1-2,CASSPHLQGLYGYTF,TGTGCCAGCAGTCCCCACCTTCAGGGGCTCTATGGCTACACCTTC
-,-,TRBV2,TRBJ2-7,CASRESGAYEQYF,TGTGCCAGCAGGGAGAGTGGTGCCTACGAGCAGTACTTC
-,-,TRBV9,TRBJ1-1,CASSAQNPGPAFF,TGTGCCAGCAGCGCCCAAAACCCTGGGCCGGCTTTCTTT
-,-,TRBV11-2,TRBJ2-7,CASSLAGDEQYF,TGTGCCAGCAGCTTAGCGGGGGACGAGCAGTACTTC
-,TRBD1,TRBV27,TRBJ1-5,CASRRTGVNQPQHF,TGTGCCAGCAGACGGACAGGGGTGAATCAGCCCCAGCATTTT
once,-,TRBV27,TRBJ2-7,CASSPRPAGAHQYF,TGTGCCAGCAGTCCGAGACCAGCAGGGGCCCATCAGTACTTC
-,TRBD1,TRBV5-1,TRBJ1-4,CASRETGDEKLFF,TGCGCCAGCAGGGAAACAGGGGATGAAAAACTGTTTTTT
-,-,TRBV11-2,TRBJ2-1,CASSLVMNEQFF,TGTGCCAGCAGCTTAGTAATGAATGAGCAGTTCTTC
-,TRBD1,TRBV28,TRBJ1-2,CASSRISVTGLGYGYTF,TGTGCCAGCAGCCGGATATCCGTGACAGGGCTTGGATATGGCTACACCTTC
-,TRBD1,TRBV5-1,TRBJ2-7,CASSLRTGVYEQYF,TGCGCCAGCAGCTTGAGGACAGGGGTTTACGAGCAGTACTTC
once,TRBD2,TRBV10-3,TRBJ2-3,CATSEGLATTSTDTQYF,TGTGCCACCTCTGAGGGACTAGCGACGACTAGCACAGATACGCAGTATTTT
once,TRBD2,TRBV6-5,TRBJ2-1,CASSRTSGGYNEQFF,TGTGCCAGCAGCCGGACTAGCGGGGGCTACAATGAGCAGTTCTTC
-,TRBD2,TRBV11-2,TRBJ2-7,CASSPREFSTYEQYF,TGTGCCAGCAGCCCGCGGGAGTTTAGTACCTACGAGCAGTACTTC
once,TRBD1,TRBV7-2,TRBJ2-1,CASSKDRTGGYEQFF,TGTGCCAGCAGCAAGGACCGGACAGGGGGGTATGAGCAGTTCTTC
once,-,TRBV5-6,TRBJ2-5,CASSLDRTEETQYF,TGTGCCAGCAGCTTGGACAGGACTGAAGAGACCCAGTACTTC
-,-,TRBV10-3,TRBJ2-6,CAISESLNDGVLTF,TGTGCCATCAGTGAGTCCCTTAACGACGGCGTCCTGACTTTC
-,TRBD1,TRBV27,TRBJ2-1,CASTLQGARSYNEQFF,TGTGCCAGCACCCTCCAGGGGGCGAGGTCCTACAATGAGCAGTTCTTC